The 22 T cell receptor beta chains reported below all come from one sample, sequenced in a study of T cells in Graves' hyperthyroidism and ophthalmopathy. RNA transcripts were the template for amplifying TCR beta CDR3 regions. TCR CDR3 underwent first-round RT-PCR with the HTBI primer set. MiXCR, run by TCRdb on the multiplex PCR reads, gives a single entry per CDR3 protein. Here the sample spans almost 600,000 distinct CDR3 sequences, 14% being singletons. Sequenced sample: blood. The origin of the receptors is a woman aged 25 to 39 with Graves' hyperthyroidism that later progressed to Graves' ophthalmopathy.

This clonotype was seen many times. This chain joins TRBV20-1 and TRBJ1-1, with D possibly matching TRBD1 (6 bases). Germline CDR1 and CDR2: DFQATT and SNEGSKA (reference sequence). V dropped 5 bases and J dropped 4 bases, with 17 bases sitting between them. CDR3 length equals 14 residues. The CDR3 loop reads CSAGGTYSATEAFF. CDR3 coding DNA: TGCAGTGCTGGGGGGACATACAGTGCCACTGAAGCTTTCTTT.

This clonotype was seen at least ten times. The V call is TRBV27, the J call TRBJ2-2, with D possibly TRBD1 on 5 matching bases. Germline CDR1 and CDR2: MNHEY and SMNVEV (reference sequence). V shed 0 bases and J shed 5 bases, with 13 bases lying between them. The CDR3 is made up of 16 amino acids. The CDR3 DNA sequence: TGTGCCAGCAGTTTATCGGCAGGGTCGAGGACCGGGGAGCTGTTTTTT. Residues: CASSLSAGSRTGELFF.

CDR3 sequence reads: CASEQGAGTGELFF. DNA for the CDR3: TGTGCCAGTGAACAGGGGGCAGGCACCGGGGAGCTGTTTTTT. The chain carries TRBV19 and TRBJ2-2; 9 bases align to TRBD1. This CDR3 contains 14 residues. CDR1 is LNHDA, CDR2 SQIVND, per germline (reference sequence). J was trimmed by 4 bases and V by 8 bases; bases with no gene match: 5.

V is TRBV6-1 and J is TRBJ1-1; 8 bases are a match to TRBD1. With V trimmed by 5 bases and J by 6 bases, 11 bases remained unmatched. The CDR3 has 15 amino acids. In germline, CDR1 is MNHNS, CDR2 SASEGT. CDR3 sequence reads: CASSKTKQGGSEAFF. In DNA, the CDR3 is TGTGCCAGCAGTAAAACTAAACAGGGGGGTTCTGAAGCTTTCTTT.

The gene calls are TRBV2 and TRBJ2-5, with TRBD2 identical over 7 bases. This CDR3 has 13 residues. Unmatched junction bases numbered 5, after V lost 5 bases and J lost 5 bases. The germline CDR1 and CDR2 sequences are SNHLY and FYNNEI. The CDR3 sequence: CASSSRESETQYF. CDR3 sequence (DNA): TGTGCCAGCAGTTCGCGGGAGTCGGAGACCCAGTACTTC.

Ten or more counts support this clonotype. The chain combines TRBV2 with TRBJ2-4; D unclear. V was cut by 6 bases and J by 7 bases, with 13 bases left in between. This CDR3 has 13 residues. CDR1 and CDR2 (germline): SNHLY, FYNNEI. In DNA, the CDR3 is TGTGCCAGCAGGCGGCCCACGGTGAACATTCAGTACTTC. Its protein is CASRRPTVNIQYF.

With respect to this clonotype: It may be a read error: a sequence one base away is much more abundant. The chain has TRBV30 and TRBJ2-1, with 9 nucleotides matching TRBD2. The trim removed 3 bases at V and 3 bases at J, leaving 3 bases unmatched. Germline CDR1 GTSNPN, CDR2 SVGIG (reference sequence). This CDR3 comprises 14 residues. The CDR3 loop reads CAWRTAGGYNEQFF. Written as DNA, the CDR3 is TGTGCCTGGAGGACAGCGGGAGGCTACAATGAGCAGTTCTTC.

The table lists this clonotype with a few counts. The gene calls are TRBV6-1 and TRBJ1-3; perhaps TRBD1 as D (5 bases). Germline CDR1 is MNHNS and CDR2 is SASEGT. CDR3 length equals 16 residues. V was cut by 7 bases and J by 6 bases, with 22 bases left in between. The chain's CDR3 is CASTLFGAGGENTIYF. The CDR3 DNA reads as TGTGCCAGCACCCTGTTCGGGGCGGGAGGTGAAAACACCATATATTTT.

The gene calls are TRBV6-1 and TRBJ1-4; 9 bases fit TRBD1. The germline CDR1 and CDR2 sequences are MNHNS and SASEGT. The CDR3 covers 14 residues. Unmatched junction bases numbered 4, after V lost 5 bases and J lost 6 bases. CDR3 region: CASSRDRDDEKLFF. The CDR3 DNA reads as TGTGCCAGCAGTCGGGACAGGGATGATGAAAAACTGTTTTTT.

This clonotype was counted ten times or more. V usage is TRBV11-3 and J usage is TRBJ2-1; D call uncertain. The CDR3 totals 14 residues. CDR1 SGHNT and CDR2 YENEEA come from the germline V gene. V dropped 2 bases and J dropped 0 bases, with 5 bases sitting between them. In DNA, the CDR3 is TGTGCCAGCAGCTTACACAGCTCCTACAATGAGCAGTTCTTC. It specifies CASSLHSSYNEQFF. The full variable domain, in which reference TRBV11-3 and TRBJ2-1 provide the parts outside the CDR3, is EAGVVQSPRYKIIEKKQPVAFWCNPISGHNTLYWYLQNLGQGPELLIRYENEEAVDDSQLPKDRFSAERLKGVDSTLKIQPAELGDSAVYLCASSLHSSYNEQFFGPGTRLTVL.

This clonotype was observed many times. This chain connects TRBV14 to TRBJ1-2; D ambiguous. V gave up 1 base and J gave up 5 bases, with 11 bases separating them. There are 14 residues in the CDR3. Germline V gene sequence: CDR1 SGHDN, CDR2 FVKESK. The CDR3 here is CASSQGGSPYGYTF. The CDR3, as DNA: TGTGCCAGCAGCCAAGGGGGTTCCCCTTATGGCTACACCTTC.

V and J are TRBV6-1 and TRBJ2-2, with TRBD2 identical over 11 bases. CDR1 is MNHNS, CDR2 SASEGT, per germline. The CDR3 runs 14 residues. V shed 10 bases, J shed 1 base, and the junction held 2 bases outside the gene matches. CDR3 in DNA: TGTGCCACTGGGACTAGCGGGAACACCGGGGAGCTGTTTTTT. Its translation is CATGTSGNTGELFF.

This clonotype appeared many times. The chain has TRBV6-5 and TRBJ2-7; D could derive from TRBD1 or TRBD2 (5 bases each). Between the trimmed V and J ends, which lost 0 bases and 2 bases, there was a span of 14 bases. The CDR3 sequence is 16 residues long. Germline-derived CDR1 and CDR2 are MNHEY and SVGAGI. The CDR3 nucleotides are TGTGCCAGCAGTTACTCGACGAGGGACGGGGCCTACGAGCAGTACTTC. This translates into CASSYSTRDGAYEQYF.

Ten or more counts support this clonotype. The chain couples TRBV12-3 or TRBV12-4 to TRBJ1-1; the D gene is possibly TRBD1 (6 bases). The CDR3 covers 14 residues. V lost 5 bases and J 4 bases, leaving 14 bases between the germline ends. The CDR3 here is CASSMPQGSTEAFF. The CDR3 nucleotides are TGTGCCAGCAGTATGCCCCAGGGGAGCACTGAAGCTTTCTTT.

This chain links TRBV5-1 with TRBJ2-7; maybe TRBD2 (7 bases). CDR3 length: 14 residues. V was cut by 4 bases and J by 3 bases, with 14 bases left in between. Germline V gene lookup returns CDR1 SGHRS and CDR2 YFSETQ. Written as DNA, the CDR3 is TGCGCCAGCAGCCAGGGAGGGACAAACTACGAGCAGTACTTC. Translation gives CASSQGGTNYEQYF. The full variable domain, with the rest looked up from reference TRBV5-1 and TRBJ2-7, is KAGVTQTPRYLIKTRGQQVTLSCSPISGHRSVSWYQQTPGQGLQFLFEYFSETQRNKGNFPGRFSGRQFSNSRSEMNVSTLELGDSALYLCASSQGGTNYEQYFGPGTRLTVT.

For this clonotype: Since a much larger clone is just one base distant, this may be a read error. The chain recombines TRBV30 with TRBJ1-6; D is unresolved. The CDR3 contains 14 residues. The germline V and J ends were trimmed by 7 bases and 2 bases, with 12 bases remaining between them. The germline gives CDR1 GTSNPN, CDR2 SVGIG (reference sequence). CDR3 amino acids: CASPRETYNSPLHF. CDR3 in DNA: TGTGCCTCCCCCCGGGAAACCTATAATTCACCCCTCCACTTT.

The genes are TRBV3-1 and TRBJ1-5; no clear D. Trimming pared 1 base from V and 6 bases from J, leaving 10 bases between. The CDR3 totals 14 residues. Germline CDR1 is LGHDT and CDR2 is YNNKEL (reference sequence). CDR3 in amino acids: CASSQALQGQPQHF. The CDR3 DNA follows: TGTGCCAGCAGCCAAGCCCTGCAAGGTCAGCCCCAGCATTTT.

This clonotype was counted many times. This CDR3 reads CASRTGHGQPQHF. CDR3 in DNA: TGTGCCAGCAGAACAGGCCACGGTCAGCCCCAGCATTTT. The rearrangement joins TRBV6-2 or TRBV6-3 to TRBJ1-5; D perhaps matches TRBD1 (5 bases). The CDR3 sequence is 13 residues long. Germline V gene lookup returns CDR1 MNHEY and CDR2 SVGEGT. Trimming cost V 6 bases and J 6 bases, with 12 bases left between them.

This clonotype appeared many times. This chain joins TRBV24-1 and TRBJ1-1; no clear D gene. Germline CDR1 and CDR2: KGHDR and SFDVKD. CDR3 length: 13 residues. Trimming left V 4 bases short and J 7 bases short, with 12 bases between. CDR3 in amino acids: CATSEGPRSEAFF. The CDR3, as DNA: TGTGCCACCAGTGAGGGCCCGCGGAGTGAAGCTTTCTTT.

The J gene is TRBJ2-5, the V gene TRBV6-2 or TRBV6-3; D is possibly TRBD2 (5 bases). The CDR3 consists of 15 residues. V shed 5 bases and J shed 3 bases, with 16 bases lying between them. Germline CDR1 reads MNHEY; CDR2 reads SVGEGT. CDR3 sequence (DNA): TGTGCCAGCAGTCCGATTAGAGGACTTGAAGAGACCCAGTACTTC. Its translation is CASSPIRGLEETQYF.

In its sample, this clonotype was seen many times. The chain has TRBV11-2 and TRBJ2-7; D remains unclear. The length of the CDR3 is 14 residues. V was shortened by 5 bases and J by 6 bases, with 17 bases between the two germline ends. The germline CDR1 and CDR2 sequences are SGHAT and FQNNGV. CDR3 protein: CASSPGASLGEQYF. Here the CDR3 DNA reads TGTGCCAGCAGCCCCGGCGCGAGCCTGGGCGAGCAGTACTTC. Full variable domain (missing parts from reference TRBV11-2 and TRBJ2-7): EAGVAQSPRYKIIEKRQSVAFWCNPISGHATLYWYQQILGQGPKLLIQFQNNGVVDDSQLPKDRFSAERLKGVDSTLKIQPAKLEDSAVYLCASSPGASLGEQYFGPGTRLTVT.

In this sample, this clonotype turned up many times. The V call is TRBV30, the J call TRBJ2-3; TRBD2 agrees at 9 bases. V gave up 4 bases and J gave up 3 bases; unmatched junction bases: 5. Germline V gene lookup returns CDR1 GTSNPN and CDR2 SVGIG (reference sequence). This CDR3 region has 14 residues. The CDR3 DNA follows: TGTGCCTGGACCGGGACTAGCAGTACAGATACGCAGTATTTT. This sequence encodes CAWTGTSSTDTQYF.